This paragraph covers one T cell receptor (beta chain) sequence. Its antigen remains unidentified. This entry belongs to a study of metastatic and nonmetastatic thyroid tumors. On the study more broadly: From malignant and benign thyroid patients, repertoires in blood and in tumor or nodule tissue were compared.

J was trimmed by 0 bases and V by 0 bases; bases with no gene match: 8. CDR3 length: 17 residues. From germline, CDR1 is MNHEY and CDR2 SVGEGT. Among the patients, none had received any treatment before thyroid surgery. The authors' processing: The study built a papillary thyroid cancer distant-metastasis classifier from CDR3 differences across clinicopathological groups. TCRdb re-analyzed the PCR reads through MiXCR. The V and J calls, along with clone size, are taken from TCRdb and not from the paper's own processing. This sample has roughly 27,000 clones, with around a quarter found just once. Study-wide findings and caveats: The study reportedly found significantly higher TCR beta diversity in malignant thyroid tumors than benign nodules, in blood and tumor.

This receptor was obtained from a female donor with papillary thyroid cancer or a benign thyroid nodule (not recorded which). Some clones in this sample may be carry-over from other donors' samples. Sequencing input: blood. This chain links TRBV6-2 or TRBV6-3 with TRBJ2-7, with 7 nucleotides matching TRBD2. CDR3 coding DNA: TGTGCCAGCAGTTACTCGTCCGGCGGGAGCTACTCCTACGAGCAGTACGTC. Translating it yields CASSYSSGGSYSYEQYV.